The rows below give T cell receptor beta chains drawn from one sample of a study of vaccination effects on CD4 cells after COVID-19. The repertoire was sequenced with immunoSEQ multiplex PCR; TCRdb's copy has only in-frame clones and lacks some. Altogether about 60,000 clones are present, approximately 78% being singletons, with the ten largest covering 2%. Antigens for these TCRs are unknown. Sequenced here: CD4+ T cells from PBMCs cultured with HCoV-OC43 spike peptides, sampled after COVID-19 vaccination. All receptors come from a human donor who received a COVID-19 vaccine. Both conserved end residues are trimmed from each CDR3. Each record gives: J gene, V gene, CDR3 protein.

J gene: TRBJ2-3
V gene: TRBV10-1
CDR3 protein: ATAPPGRPDTQY

J gene: TRBJ2-3
V gene: TRBV6-5
CDR3 protein: ASSWKDTQY

J gene: TRBJ2-5
V gene: TRBV5-5
CDR3 protein: ASSLGRGQWGTQY

J gene: TRBJ1-2
V gene: TRBV19
CDR3 protein: ASSIDRSQNYGYT

J gene: TRBJ2-5
V gene: TRBV13
CDR3 protein: ASSARPGTRQETQY

J gene: TRBJ1-5
V gene: TRBV6-6
CDR3 protein: ASSPPIRSGSNQPQH

J gene: TRBJ2-2
V gene: TRBV7-9
CDR3 protein: ASSLFTGAGGDTGELF

J gene: TRBJ1-1
V gene: TRBV7-3
CDR3 protein: ASSLGGQGATEAF

J gene: TRBJ2-1
V gene: TRBV5-1
CDR3 protein: ASSLGQGSSYNEQF

J gene: TRBJ1-3
V gene: TRBV7-2
CDR3 protein: ASSFRTTGAGNTIY

J gene: TRBJ1-3
V gene: TRBV5-1
CDR3 protein: ASSPGQVSGNTIY

J gene: TRBJ2-4
V gene: TRBV5-1
CDR3 protein: ASSRTGGADIQY

J gene: TRBJ2-3
V gene: TRBV4-1
CDR3 protein: ASSQENRVDRSDTQY

J gene: TRBJ2-5
V gene: TRBV15
CDR3 protein: ATSTYRAARETQY

J gene: TRBJ1-4
V gene: TRBV15
CDR3 protein: ATSRGGTNEKLF

J gene: TRBJ1-1
V gene: TRBV6-5
CDR3 protein: ASSFSGTEAF

J gene: TRBJ2-1
V gene: TRBV24-1
CDR3 protein: ATRLASDKAEQF

J gene: TRBJ1-2
V gene: TRBV4-1
CDR3 protein: ASSRSANYGYT

J gene: TRBJ2-3
V gene: TRBV18
CDR3 protein: ASSPEGKRTDTQY

J gene: TRBJ2-5
V gene: TRBV24-1
CDR3 protein: ATSPTGALGGQY

J gene: TRBJ1-2
V gene: TRBV7-2
CDR3 protein: ASSLGLGHGYT

J gene: TRBJ2-6
V gene: TRBV18
CDR3 protein: ASSRWQRTGSGANVLT

J gene: TRBJ1-2
V gene: TRBV2
CDR3 protein: ASSPQGELYGYT

J gene: TRBJ2-1
V gene: TRBV5-6
CDR3 protein: ASSYPPGTRSVNEQF

J gene: TRBJ2-1
V gene: TRBV5-1
CDR3 protein: ASSLGPETYNEQF

J gene: TRBJ2-3
V gene: TRBV7-3
CDR3 protein: ASSSWTATGKESDTQY

J gene: TRBJ2-3
V gene: TRBV7-3
CDR3 protein: ASSLRGGSTDTQY